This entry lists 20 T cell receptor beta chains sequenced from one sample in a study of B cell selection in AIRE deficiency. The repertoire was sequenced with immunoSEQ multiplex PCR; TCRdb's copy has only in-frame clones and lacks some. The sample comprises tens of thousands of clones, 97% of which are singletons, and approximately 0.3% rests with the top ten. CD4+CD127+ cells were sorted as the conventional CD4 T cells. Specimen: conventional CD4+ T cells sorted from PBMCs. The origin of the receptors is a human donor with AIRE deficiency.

CDR3 bases: TGTGCCAGCAGCAAAGGGCGGGGTGAAGAGACCCAGTACTTC. Translated: CASSKGRGEETQYF. This chain uses TRBV21-1 with TRBJ2-5; the D segment call TRBD2 is taken from the table without a DNA check. TRBV21-1 is shown as a pseudogene. This CDR3 has 14 residues.

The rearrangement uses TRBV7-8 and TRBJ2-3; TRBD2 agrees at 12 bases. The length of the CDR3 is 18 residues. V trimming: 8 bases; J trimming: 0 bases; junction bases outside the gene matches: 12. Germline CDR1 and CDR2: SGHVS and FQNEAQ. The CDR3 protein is CASQQQLAGGASTDTQYF. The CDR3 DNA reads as TGTGCCAGCCAACAACAACTAGCGGGAGGTGCTAGCACAGATACGCAGTATTTT.

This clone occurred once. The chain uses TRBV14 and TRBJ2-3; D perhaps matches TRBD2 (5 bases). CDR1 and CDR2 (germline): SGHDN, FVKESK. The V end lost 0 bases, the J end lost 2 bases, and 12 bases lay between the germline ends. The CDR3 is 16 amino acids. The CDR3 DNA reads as TGTGCCAGCAGCCAAGATTGGGGTAGCGACACAGATACGCAGTATTTT. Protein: CASSQDWGSDTDTQYF.

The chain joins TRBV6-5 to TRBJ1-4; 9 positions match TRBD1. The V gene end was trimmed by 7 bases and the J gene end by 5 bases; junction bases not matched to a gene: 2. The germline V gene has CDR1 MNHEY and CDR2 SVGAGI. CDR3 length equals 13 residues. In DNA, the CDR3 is TGTGCCAGCAAGACAGGGGGAAATGAAAAACTGTTTTTT. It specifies CASKTGGNEKLFF.

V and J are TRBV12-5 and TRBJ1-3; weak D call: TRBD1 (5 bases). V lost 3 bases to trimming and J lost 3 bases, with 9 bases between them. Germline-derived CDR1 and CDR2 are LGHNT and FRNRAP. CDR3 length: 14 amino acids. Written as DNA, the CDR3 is TGTGCTAGTGGTTTCGGGACCTTTGGAAACACCATATATTTT. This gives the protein CASGFGTFGNTIYF. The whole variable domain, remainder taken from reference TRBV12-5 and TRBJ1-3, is DARVTQTPRHKVTEMGQEVTMRCQPILGHNTVFWYRQTMMQGLELLAYFRNRAPLDDSGMPKDRFSAEMPDATLATLKIQPSEPRDSAVYFCASGFGTFGNTIYFGEGSWLTVV.

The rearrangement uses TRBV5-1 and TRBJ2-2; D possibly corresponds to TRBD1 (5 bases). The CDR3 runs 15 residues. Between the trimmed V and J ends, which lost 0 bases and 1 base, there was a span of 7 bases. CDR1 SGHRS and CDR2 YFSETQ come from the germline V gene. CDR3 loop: CASSLVQGNTGELFF. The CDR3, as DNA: TGCGCCAGCAGCTTGGTCCAGGGGAACACCGGGGAGCTGTTTTTT.

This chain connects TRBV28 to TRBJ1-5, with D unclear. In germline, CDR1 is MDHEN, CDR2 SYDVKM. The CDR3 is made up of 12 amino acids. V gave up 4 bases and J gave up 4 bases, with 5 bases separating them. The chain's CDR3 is CASSSRNQPQHF. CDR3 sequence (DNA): TGTGCCAGCAGTTCAAGAAATCAGCCCCAGCATTTT.

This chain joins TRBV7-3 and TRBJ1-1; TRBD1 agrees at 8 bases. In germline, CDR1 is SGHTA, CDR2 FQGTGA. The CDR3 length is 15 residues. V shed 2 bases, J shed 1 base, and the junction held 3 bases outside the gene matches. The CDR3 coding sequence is TGTGCCAGCAGCTTACTTGGGACAGGGAACACTGAAGCTTTCTTT. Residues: CASSLLGTGNTEAFF.

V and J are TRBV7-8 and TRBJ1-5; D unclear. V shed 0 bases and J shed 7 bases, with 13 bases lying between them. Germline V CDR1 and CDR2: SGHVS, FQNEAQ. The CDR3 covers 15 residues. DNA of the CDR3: TGTGCCAGCAGCTTAGCGGACGGCCGTTGGCAGCCCCAGCATTTT. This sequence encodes CASSLADGRWQPQHF.

CDR3 sequence reads: CAWSADRGVSSPLHF. In DNA, the CDR3 is TGTGCCTGGAGTGCGGACAGGGGAGTTAGTTCACCCCTCCACTTT. The V call is TRBV30, the J call TRBJ1-6, with 9 bases that match TRBD1. The CDR3 totals 15 residues. With V trimmed by 1 base and J by 9 bases, 7 bases remained unmatched. Germline loops: CDR1 GTSNPN, CDR2 SVGIG (reference sequence). The full variable domain, with the rest looked up from reference TRBV30 and TRBJ1-6, is SQTIHQWPATLVQPVGSPLSLECTVEGTSNPNLYWYRQAAGRGLQLLFYSVGIGQISSEVPQNLSASRPQDRQFILSSKKLLLSDSGFYLCAWSADRGVSSPLHFGNGTRLTVT.

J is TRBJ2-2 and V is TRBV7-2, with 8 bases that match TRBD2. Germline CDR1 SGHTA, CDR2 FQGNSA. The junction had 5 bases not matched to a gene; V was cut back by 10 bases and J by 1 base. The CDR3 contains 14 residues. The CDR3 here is CATAGLGNTGELFF. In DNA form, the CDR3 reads TGTGCCACCGCGGGACTAGGGAACACCGGGGAGCTGTTTTTT.

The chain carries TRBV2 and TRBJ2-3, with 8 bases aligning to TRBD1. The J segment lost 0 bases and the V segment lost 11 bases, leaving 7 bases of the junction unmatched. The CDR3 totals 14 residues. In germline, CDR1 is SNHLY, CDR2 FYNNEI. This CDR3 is CASSRDRSTDTQYF. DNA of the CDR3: TGTGCCTCCTCCCGGGACAGGAGCACAGATACGCAGTATTTT. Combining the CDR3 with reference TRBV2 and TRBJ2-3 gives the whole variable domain EPEVTQTPSHQVTQMGQEVILRCVPISNHLYFYWYRQILGQKVEFLVSFYNNEISEKSEIFDDQFSVERPDGSNFTLKIRSTKLEDSAMYFCASSRDRSTDTQYFGPGTRLTVL.

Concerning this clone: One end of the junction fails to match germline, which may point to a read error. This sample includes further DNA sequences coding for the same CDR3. CDR3 loop: CASSVAPREGTQYF. In DNA form, the CDR3 reads TGTGCTAGCAGCGTAGCTCCCAGAGAGGGTACGCAGTATTTT. This chain links TRBV9 with TRBJ2-3; tentatively, D is TRBD2 (5 bases). CDR3 size: 14 residues. The germline V gene has CDR1 SGDLS and CDR2 YYNGEE.

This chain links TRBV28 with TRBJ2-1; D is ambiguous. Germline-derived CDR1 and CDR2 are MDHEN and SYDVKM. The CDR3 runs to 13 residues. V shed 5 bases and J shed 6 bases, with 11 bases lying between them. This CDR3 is CASSPTWTNEQFF. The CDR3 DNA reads TGTGCCAGCAGTCCGACCTGGACCAATGAGCAGTTCTTC.

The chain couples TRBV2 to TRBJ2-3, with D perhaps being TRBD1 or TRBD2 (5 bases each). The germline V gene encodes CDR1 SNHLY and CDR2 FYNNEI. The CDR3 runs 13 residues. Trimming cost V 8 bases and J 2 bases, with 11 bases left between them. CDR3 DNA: TGTGCCAGCGGAAGGGACGTCACAGATACGCAGTATTTT. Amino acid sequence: CASGRDVTDTQYF.

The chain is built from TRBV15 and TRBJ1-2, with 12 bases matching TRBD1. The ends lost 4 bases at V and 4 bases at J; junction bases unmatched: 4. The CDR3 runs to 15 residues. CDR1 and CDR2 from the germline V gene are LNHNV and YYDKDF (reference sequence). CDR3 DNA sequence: TGTGCCACCAGCATTGGGACAGGGGGCATCTATGGCTACACCTTC. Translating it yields CATSIGTGGIYGYTF.

The CDR3 protein is CASSPDGSYGRTATGELFF. DNA for the CDR3: TGTGCCAGCAGCCCCGATGGTAGTTACGGTCGGACAGCCACAGGGGAGCTGTTTTTT. This chain links TRBV5-5 with TRBJ2-2, with D perhaps matching TRBD1 (6 bases). The V gene lost 4 bases and the J gene lost 8 bases, with 30 bases spanning the gap. The CDR3 is 19 amino acids. Germline-derived CDR1 and CDR2 are SGHKS and YYEKEE (reference sequence).

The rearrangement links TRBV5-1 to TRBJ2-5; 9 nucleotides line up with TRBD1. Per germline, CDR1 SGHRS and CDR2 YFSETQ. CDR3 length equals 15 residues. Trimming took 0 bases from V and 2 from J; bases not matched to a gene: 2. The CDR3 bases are TGCGCCAGCAGCTTGGCGGGGACAGGGCAAGAGACCCAGTACTTC. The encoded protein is CASSLAGTGQETQYF.

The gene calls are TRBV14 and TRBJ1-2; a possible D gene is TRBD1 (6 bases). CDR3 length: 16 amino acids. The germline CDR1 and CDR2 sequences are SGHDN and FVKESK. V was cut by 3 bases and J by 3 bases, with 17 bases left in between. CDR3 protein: CASSHITDRTYYGYTF. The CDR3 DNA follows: TGTGCCAGCAGCCACATAACAGACAGGACCTACTATGGCTACACCTTC.

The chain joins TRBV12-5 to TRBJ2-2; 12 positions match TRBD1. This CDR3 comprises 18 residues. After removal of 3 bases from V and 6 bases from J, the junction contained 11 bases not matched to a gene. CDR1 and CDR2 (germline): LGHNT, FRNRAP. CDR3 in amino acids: CASGLPHPGTGGSGELFF. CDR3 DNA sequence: TGTGCTAGTGGTTTACCACACCCCGGGACAGGGGGCTCCGGGGAGCTGTTTTTT.